These 9 T cell receptor beta chains originate from one sample sequenced in a study of blood T cell repertoires in COVID-19. Data came from immunoSEQ multiplex PCR; TCRdb stores just in-frame clones and leaves some out. The repertoire has 200,000 or so clones, 80% to 90% of them found once; the top ten carry approximately 11%. Sequenced: peripheral blood. Source of these receptors: a human donor with active or convalescent COVID-19. The donor label of this sample is uncertain.

In its sample, this clone was seen once. The chain carries TRBV30 and TRBJ1-6; 8 bases are shared with TRBD1. With 2 bases clipped from V and 7 bases from J, the junction kept 10 bases outside the gene matches. Germline V gives CDR1 GTSNPN, CDR2 SVGIG (reference sequence). This CDR3 spans 16 amino acids. CDR3 nucleotides: TGTGCCTGGAGTTCGTCCCGGACAGGGTACAATTCACCCCTCCACTTT. This sequence encodes CAWSSSRTGYNSPLHF.

V usage is TRBV12-3 or TRBV12-4 and J usage is TRBJ2-5; 8 bases line up with TRBD1. The CDR3 contains 13 residues. V was pared by 6 bases and J by 3 bases, with 3 bases of the junction left unmatched. Here the CDR3 reads CASSATGEETQYF. CDR3 bases: TGTGCCAGCAGCGCGACAGGGGAAGAGACCCAGTACTTC.

V and J are TRBV6-4 and TRBJ2-2; perhaps TRBD2 as D (6 bases). The length of the CDR3 is 15 residues. CDR1 is MRHNA, CDR2 SNTAGT, per germline. V lost 6 bases and J 2 bases, leaving 13 bases between the germline ends. The CDR3: CASSREEGNTGELFF. DNA of the CDR3: TGTGCCAGCAGCCGCGAGGAGGGCAACACCGGGGAGCTGTTTTTT.

CDR3 DNA: TGTGCCAGCAGCTTAAATAGCGTCGAGCAGTACTTC. This sequence encodes CASSLNSVEQYF. The rearrangement links TRBV11-2 to TRBJ2-7; perhaps TRBD2 as D (5 bases). V lost 2 bases, J lost 6 bases, and 8 bases lay in between. Germline CDR1 and CDR2: SGHAT and FQNNGV. The CDR3 covers 12 residues.

The chain carries TRBV10-3 and TRBJ2-3; D perhaps matches TRBD2 (6 bases). Trimming shortened V by 2 bases and J by 4 bases, and 16 bases separated the two germline ends. Germline CDR1 reads ENHRY; CDR2 reads SYGVKD. The CDR3 sequence is 16 residues long. CDR3 nucleotide sequence: TGTGCCATCAGTGAGAGGACTACGACATATCCAGATACGCAGTATTTT. Translation: CAISERTTTYPDTQYF.

The chain employs TRBV6-2 or TRBV6-3 and TRBJ2-3, with D maybe TRBD2 (7 bases). Germline lookup yields CDR1 MNHEY and CDR2 SVGEGT. The CDR3 totals 16 residues. V was cut by 2 bases and J by 5 bases, with 17 bases left in between. The CDR3 spells CASSYRSRGGGDTQYF. The CDR3 nucleotides read TGTGCCAGCAGTTACCGATCAAGGGGAGGGGGAGATACGCAGTATTTT.

The chain uses TRBV11-2 and TRBJ2-3, with 10 bases matching TRBD2. Losses at the gene ends were 0 bases for V and 5 bases for J; bases not matched to a gene: 5. This CDR3 is built from 16 residues. Germline V gene sequence: CDR1 SGHAT, CDR2 FQNNGV. CDR3 DNA sequence: TGTGCCAGCAGCTTAGACCAGCGGGGGGGCCTAGATACGCAGTATTTT. It encodes CASSLDQRGGLDTQYF.

The rearrangement uses TRBV9 and TRBJ2-5, with 11 bases lining up with TRBD2. Germline V gene sequence: CDR1 SGDLS, CDR2 YYNGEE. V gave up 4 bases and J gave up 7 bases; unmatched junction bases: 9. CDR3 length equals 15 residues. CDR3 sequence (DNA): TGTGCCAGCAGCACCACTAGCGGGGGCGGGGTGACCCAGTACTTC. This translates into CASSTTSGGGVTQYF.

The table lists this clone with a count of one. The chain is built from TRBV30 and TRBJ1-6; the match to TRBD1 covers 7 bases. Per the germline V gene, CDR1 is GTSNPN and CDR2 is SVGIG (reference sequence). V shed 4 bases and J 10 bases; nucleotides not matched to a gene: 13. CDR3 length: 15 residues. Written as DNA, the CDR3 is TGTGCCTGGACGGTAGGGGGCAGGGATTCATCACCCCTCCACTTT. Its translation: CAWTVGGRDSSPLHF.